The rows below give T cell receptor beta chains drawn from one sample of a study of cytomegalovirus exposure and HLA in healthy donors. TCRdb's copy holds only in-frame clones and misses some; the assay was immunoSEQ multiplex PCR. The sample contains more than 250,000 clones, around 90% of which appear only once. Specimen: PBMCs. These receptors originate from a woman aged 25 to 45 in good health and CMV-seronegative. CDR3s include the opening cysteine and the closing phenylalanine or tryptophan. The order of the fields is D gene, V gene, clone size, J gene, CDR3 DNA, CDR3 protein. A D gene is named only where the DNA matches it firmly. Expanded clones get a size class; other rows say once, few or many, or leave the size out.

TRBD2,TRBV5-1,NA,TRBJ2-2,TGCGCCAGCAGCTATGGGGGGGACACCGGGGAGCTGTTTTTT,CASSYGGDTGELFF
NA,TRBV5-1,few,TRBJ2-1,TGCGCCAGCATAGGGGGCGGGAGAGGAAATGAGCAGTTCTTC,CASIGGGRGNEQFF
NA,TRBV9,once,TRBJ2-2,TGTGCCAGCAGCCTGAGCCCCGGGGAGCTGTTTTTT,CASSLSPGELFF
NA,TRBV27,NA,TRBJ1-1,TGTGCCAGCAGTCGTTCGACGGGCAGTGGTGAAGCTTTCTTT,CASSRSTGSGEAFF
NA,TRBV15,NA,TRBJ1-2,TGTGCCACCAGCAGAGATACTTCCGTAAACTATGGCTACACCTTC,CATSRDTSVNYGYTF
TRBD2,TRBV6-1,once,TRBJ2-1,TGTGCCAGCAGTGAAAGGCCCTCGGGGGGGACGAAGGAGCAGTTCTTC,CASSERPSGGTKEQFF
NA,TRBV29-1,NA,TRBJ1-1,TGCAGCGTTGAAGTGAACACTGAAGCTTTCTTT,CSVEVNTEAFF
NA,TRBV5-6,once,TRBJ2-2,TGTGCCAGCAGCTTGTTGGGGTCCAGCGGGGAGCTGTTTTTT,CASSLLGSSGELFF
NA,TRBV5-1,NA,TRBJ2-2,TGCGCCAGCAGCCGGGGAGTGGGGGAGCTGTTTTTT,CASSRGVGELFF
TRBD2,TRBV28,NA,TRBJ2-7,TGTGCCAGCAGCCCTGGTAGCGGGAGAGCCGAGCAGTACTTC,CASSPGSGRAEQYF
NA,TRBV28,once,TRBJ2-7,TGTGCCAGCAGTTTCGGGGGCGCCCCATACGAGCAGTACTTC,CASSFGGAPYEQYF
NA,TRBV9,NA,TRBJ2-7,TGTGCCAGCAGCGTAGATCCGGGTAACTCCTACGAGCAGTACTTC,CASSVDPGNSYEQYF
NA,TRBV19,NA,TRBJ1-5,TGTGCCAGTAGAAGAGGGGAAGGGGCTCAGCCCCAGCATTTT,CASRRGEGAQPQHF
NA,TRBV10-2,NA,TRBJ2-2,TGCGCCAGCAGTGATACAGTCTCCGGGGAGCTGTTTTTT,CASSDTVSGELFF
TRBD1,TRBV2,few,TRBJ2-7,TGTGCCAGCAGCCCCTCCGGGACAGGGGGCTACGAGCAGTACTTC,CASSPSGTGGYEQYF
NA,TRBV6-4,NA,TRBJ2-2,TGTGCCAGCAGTAAGGAGCGGCTCACCGCGAACACCGGGGAGCTGTTTTTT,CASSKERLTANTGELFF